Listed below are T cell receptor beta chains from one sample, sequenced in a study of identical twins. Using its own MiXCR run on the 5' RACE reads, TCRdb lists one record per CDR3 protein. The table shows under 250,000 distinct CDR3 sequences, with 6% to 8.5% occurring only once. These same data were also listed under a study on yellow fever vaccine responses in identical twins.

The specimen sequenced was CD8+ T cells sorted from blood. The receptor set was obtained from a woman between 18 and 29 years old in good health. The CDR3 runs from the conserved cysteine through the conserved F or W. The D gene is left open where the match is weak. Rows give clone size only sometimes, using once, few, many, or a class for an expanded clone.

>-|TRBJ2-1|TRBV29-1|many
TGCAGCGTTGCTTCCGGGACCGGAGTTGAGCAGTTCTTC
CSVASGTGVEQFF
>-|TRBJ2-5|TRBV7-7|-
TGTGCCAGCAGCCCCACTGGGTACCGGGACACGGAGACCCAGTACTTC
CASSPTGYRDTETQYF
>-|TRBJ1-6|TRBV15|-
TGTGCCACCAGCAGAGAGGGCGGGACACTTTCACCCCTCCACTTT
CATSREGGTLSPLHF
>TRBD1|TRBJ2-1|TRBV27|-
TGTGCCAGCAGTCCCTCTATCACCGGGACAGGGGACTATGAGCAGTTCTTC
CASSPSITGTGDYEQFF
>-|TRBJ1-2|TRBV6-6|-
TGTGCCAGCAGTCCCGACCACTATGGCTACACCTTC
CASSPDHYGYTF
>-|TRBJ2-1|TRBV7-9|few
TGTGCCAGCAGCACCCTAGGTGATAGGCGGTACAATGAGCAGTTCTTC
CASSTLGDRRYNEQFF
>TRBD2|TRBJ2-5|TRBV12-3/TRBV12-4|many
TGTGCCAGCAGTCCACAGACGGGAGGTAGCGGGGAGACCCAGTACTTC
CASSPQTGGSGETQYF
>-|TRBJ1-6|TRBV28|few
TGTGCCAGCAGTCCCACCGCACAGGGCACTGATTCACCCCTCCACTTT
CASSPTAQGTDSPLHF
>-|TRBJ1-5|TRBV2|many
TGTGCCAGCAGTGCACTACAGGGAAATCAGCCCCAGCATTTT
CASSALQGNQPQHF
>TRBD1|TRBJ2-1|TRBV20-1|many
TGCAGTGCTAGTAACGACAGGGGTTTTCTCAATGAGCAGTTCTTC
CSASNDRGFLNEQFF
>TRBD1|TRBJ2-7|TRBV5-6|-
TGTGCCAGCAGCAGTGGGACAGGTAACACCTACGAGCAGTACTTC
CASSSGTGNTYEQYF
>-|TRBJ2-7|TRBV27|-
TGTGCCAGCAGTCCCGCGGGACAGACATACGAGCAGTACTTC
CASSPAGQTYEQYF
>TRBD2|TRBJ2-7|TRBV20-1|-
TGCAGTGCTAGAGCCCAGACAGCGCTTAGCGGGAGCTACGAGCAGTACTTC
CSARAQTALSGSYEQYF